This TCR beta chain was found in a study of T cells after yellow fever vaccination. At the level of the study: Preparing low-cell-number fractions relied on SMART-Seq v4 Ultra Low Input.

TCRdb analysed the 5' RACE reads with MiXCR anew, one entry per CDR3 protein. This sample carries around 250,000 distinct CDR3 sequences, less than 8.5% of them seen once, and the ten largest clones take approximately 0.87%. The CDR3 has 18 amino acids. V was pared by 8 bases and J by 2 bases, with 16 bases of the junction left unmatched. Germline loops: CDR1 WSHSY, CDR2 SAAADI. The specimen comprised CD4+ T cells sorted from PBMCs, sampled 15 days after the yellow fever booster vaccination. The receptor was isolated from a man aged 25-45 years who received the YFV17D yellow fever vaccine. V is TRBV10-2 and J is TRBJ2-1; 9 bases agree with TRBD2. CDR3 coding DNA: TGCGCCAGCGTTCTCGTGTACGGCGGGAGGGCAACCTACAATGAGCAGTTCTTC. Protein sequence: CASVLVYGGRATYNEQFF.